This TCR beta chain was captured in a study of blood T cell repertoires in COVID-19. Whole-study context: Samples of COVID-19 (acute and convalescent) were obtained from the United States, Italy and Spain. Sources were T cells, B-cell-depleted T cells, or PBMCs; the material itself was cDNA or gDNA.

Original processing notes: From reference gene primer amplification, estimates of nucleated cell counts were derived. Profiled with immunoSEQ multiplex PCR; TCRdb holds only in-frame clones, not every one. The V and J calls and clone size come from that table; D and trimming were worked out from the DNA. Among around 180,000 clones listed, approximately 79% were seen once. In germline, CDR1 is MDHEN, CDR2 SYDVKM. Between the trimmed V and J ends, which lost 2 bases and 4 bases, there was a span of 15 bases. The CDR3 totals 15 residues. This clonotype was sampled from a woman of 80 years or more with acute or convalescent COVID-19. Source material: peripheral blood. V and J are TRBV28 and TRBJ2-7; tentative D call: TRBD1 (6 bases). In nucleotides, the CDR3 is TGTGCCAGCAGTTTACCCCCCGGGACACTTTACGAGCAGTACTTC. The encoded protein is CASSLPPGTLYEQYF.